This T cell receptor beta chain was observed in a study of T-cell memory formation after mild COVID-19. TCR alpha and TCR beta cDNA libraries carrying sample barcodes and UMIs came from 5'RACE with constant-segment primers. TCRdb recomputed calls from the 5' RACE reads with MiXCR, one row per CDR3 protein. Of 290,000 or so distinct CDR3 sequences in the sample, 15% to 20% were seen once. Trimming shortened V by 5 bases and J by 4 bases, and 12 bases separated the two germline ends. The CDR3 is 13 residues long. CDR1 LNHDA and CDR2 SQIVND come from the germline V gene (reference sequence). As regards this clonotype: What it recognizes is unknown.

General observations from the study: CD4/CD8 balance held among clones contracting day 15 to 85, and later expanders leaned CD4+. Clones from the second wave (peaking day 37) had unconfirmed SARS-CoV-2 specificity.

The sequence was collected from a man aged 18 to 29 who had mild COVID-19 (a few samples of this study predate the infection). Cell type and time point are not known. The source material was PBMCs or a T cell subset sorted from them (not recorded which). The chain employs TRBV19 and TRBJ2-7; no reliable D call. The CDR3 sequence is CASSSRHGYEQYV. The CDR3 region has the DNA TGTGCCAGTAGTTCCAGACACGGGTACGAGCAGTACGTC.